Described below is a single TCR beta chain sequence and its context. Its antigen is as yet unknown. This entry comes from a study of monozygotic twins with inflammatory bowel disease. Points from the study as a whole: With others, IBD patients shared fewer clonotypes than healthy twins did, especially with disease activity.

TCRdb re-analyzed the 5' RACE reads; it lists each CDR3 protein once, without DNA. This sample's table reports approximately 400,000 distinct CDR3 sequences. The CDR3 length is 16 residues. CDR1 DFQATT and CDR2 SNEGSKA come from the germline V gene (reference sequence). The origin of this receptor is a human donor with ulcerative colitis or Crohn's disease, or a healthy co-twin of an affected twin (not recorded which). The chain uses TRBV20-1 and TRBJ2-1; the TCRdb call, TRBD2, lacks DNA for checking. The sequenced sample consisted of blood. The CDR3 reads CSARLVSGRASGEQFF.